The T cell receptor beta chain described here comes from a study of CD8+CD57+ T cells in acquired aplastic anemia. A word on this clonotype: No conserved phenylalanine or tryptophan is present at the end of the CDR3, so a read error is the likely explanation.

CDR3 and TCR beta VDJ profiling relied on a genomic DNA template. MiXCR, applied by TCRdb to the reads, yields one record per CDR3 protein. Of about 400,000 distinct CDR3 sequences detected, under 80% appear once; the ten largest clones hold 4%. V was clipped by 5 bases and J by 13 bases, with 20 bases between them. Germline V gene lookup returns CDR1 ENHRY and CDR2 SYGVKD. This CDR3 spans 14 amino acids. Sequencing used sorted CD4+, CD8+, or CD8+CD57+ T cells (not recorded which) from PBMCs. The sequence was obtained from a human donor in good health, serving as a control. The chain recombines TRBV10-3 with TRBJ1-4, with a weak D call TRBD1 (5 bases). DNA of the CDR3: TGTGCCATCAGTTCCCGGGACGGTAATGAAGCACTGTTTTCT. Residues: CAISSRDGNEALFS.